Presented here are 26 T cell receptor beta chains from one specimen sequenced in a study of monozygotic twins with inflammatory bowel disease. Following a re-call of the 5' RACE reads, TCRdb has one entry per CDR3 protein and lacks DNA. Recorded for this sample: more than 300,000 distinct CDR3 sequences. What was sequenced was blood. The receptors were sampled from a human donor with ulcerative colitis or Crohn's disease, or a healthy co-twin of an affected twin (not recorded which).

V and J are TRBV5-4 and TRBJ2-1. In germline, CDR1 is SGHNT, CDR2 YYREEE (reference sequence). CDR3 length: 15 residues. CDR3 loop: CASSLGGSLYNEQFF.

The chain combines TRBV29-1 with TRBJ2-3; without DNA, the TCRdb call of TRBD1 cannot be checked. This CDR3 comprises 18 residues. Germline-derived CDR1 and CDR2 are SQVTM and ANQGSEA. The CDR3 sequence: CSVKNRGTGTVGTDTQYF.

The chain joins TRBV25-1 to TRBJ2-5; checking the TCRdb D call of TRBD1 is not possible without DNA. The germline V gene encodes CDR1 MGHDK and CDR2 SYGVNS. The CDR3 length is 15 residues. CDR3 sequence: CASRSTRDYQETQYF.

The chain recombines TRBV4-1 with TRBJ1-1; the D gene TCRdb calls, TRBD1, cannot be checked with no DNA. CDR3 length equals 15 residues. CDR1 is MGHRA and CDR2 is YSYEKL in the germline V gene. CDR3 loop: CASSQETGKNTEAFF.

The chain recombines TRBV18 with TRBJ2-3. The CDR3 totals 13 residues. Germline V gene data show CDR1 as KGHSH and CDR2 as LQKENI. The CDR3 sequence: CASSPEVGYTQYF.

This sequence joins TRBV24-1 and TRBJ2-1; TCRdb designates TRBD1, a call that cannot be tested without DNA. The CDR3 runs 16 residues. Germline values: CDR1 KGHDR, CDR2 SFDVKD. CDR3 residues: CATSEAGRGFRNEQFF.

This sequence joins TRBV19 and TRBJ2-7. Germline-derived CDR1 and CDR2 are LNHDA and SQIVND (reference sequence). The CDR3 is made up of 14 amino acids. The CDR3 sequence: CASSNSGGSYEQYF.

The rearrangement joins TRBV4-1 to TRBJ1-2. CDR1 is MGHRA and CDR2 is YSYEKL in the germline V gene. There are 16 residues in the CDR3. This CDR3 is CASSQDNMATYYGYTF.

The rearrangement uses TRBV6-5 and TRBJ2-7. Germline V gives CDR1 MNHEY, CDR2 SVGAGI. The CDR3 covers 16 residues. The CDR3 spells CASSYSGRSPSYEQYF.

The V call is TRBV5-1, the J call TRBJ2-7. The germline gives CDR1 SGHRS, CDR2 YFSETQ. The CDR3 runs 14 residues. This CDR3 is CASSARKGQYEQYF.

The chain employs TRBV7-9 and TRBJ2-1; TCRdb calls TRBD1, which cannot be checked without DNA. The CDR3 length is 14 residues. Germline V lookup: CDR1 SEHNR, CDR2 FQNEAQ (reference sequence). This CDR3 is CASSFGGANNEQFF. The whole variable domain, remainder taken from reference TRBV7-9 and TRBJ2-1, is DTGVSQNPRHKITKRGQNVTFRCDPISEHNRLYWYRQTLGQGPEFLTYFQNEAQLEKSRLLSDRFSAERPKGSFSTLEIQRTEQGDSAMYLCASSFGGANNEQFFGPGTRLTVL.

The chain uses TRBV5-4 and TRBJ2-1; TCRdb names TRBD2, which stays unverified in the absence of DNA. CDR3 length: 15 residues. Germline loops: CDR1 SGHNT, CDR2 YYREEE (reference sequence). The CDR3 region is CASSLAGPLGNEQFF.

The genes are TRBV20-1 and TRBJ2-2. The CDR3 extends over 13 amino acids. Looked up from germline, CDR1 is DFQATT and CDR2 is SNEGSKA (reference sequence). CDR3 amino acids: CSDSQVNTGELFF.

V usage is TRBV12-5 and J usage is TRBJ2-1; there is no DNA to check the TCRdb D call of TRBD1. CDR3 length: 13 amino acids. CDR1 and CDR2 (germline): LGHNT, FRNRAP. CDR3: CASGTGQFNEQFF.

This chain joins TRBV4-3 and TRBJ1-2. CDR1 LGHNA and CDR2 YSLEER come from the germline V gene. This CDR3 has 14 amino acids. The CDR3 here is CASSQDGVNYGYTF.

V is TRBV11-2 and J is TRBJ2-1; TCRdb outputs TRBD1, but without DNA this stays unchecked. The CDR3 consists of 15 residues. Germline assignment: CDR1 SGHAT and CDR2 FQNNGV. The CDR3 sequence is CASSRTGPQGNEQFF.

The V and J genes are TRBV7-2 and TRBJ2-1. The CDR3 totals 14 residues. The germline V gene has CDR1 SGHTA and CDR2 FQGNSA. CDR3 amino acids: CASSLIVWPDEQFF.

The chain is built from TRBV12-3 or TRBV12-4 and TRBJ1-3; TCRdb proposes TRBD1, but this gene call is untestable without DNA. This CDR3 has 15 amino acids. Here the CDR3 reads CASRVDSISGNTIYF.

The V gene is TRBV20-1, the J gene TRBJ1-5; TCRdb returns TRBD1, unconfirmable since there is no DNA. Germline assignment: CDR1 DFQATT and CDR2 SNEGSKA (reference sequence). The CDR3 runs to 14 residues. CDR3 region: CSAGPTGGGQPQHF.

V usage is TRBV5-1 and J usage is TRBJ1-5. This CDR3 is built from 13 residues. Germline CDR1 is SGHRS and CDR2 is YFSETQ. The CDR3 here is CASSLDLGQPQHF.

CDR3 in amino acids: CAIKIAGGYYNEQFF. This chain connects TRBV10-3 to TRBJ2-1; TCRdb names TRBD2, which stays unverified in the absence of DNA. Per the germline V gene, CDR1 is ENHRY and CDR2 is SYGVKD. This CDR3 region has 15 residues.

The rearrangement links TRBV20-1 to TRBJ2-3; TCRdb reports TRBD1, a call that lacks DNA to check it against. CDR3 length: 13 residues. Germline V gene sequence: CDR1 DFQATT, CDR2 SNEGSKA (reference sequence). CDR3 residues: CSANGGSTDTQYF.

V gene TRBV12-3 or TRBV12-4 combines with J gene TRBJ2-7; the TRBD1 assignment by TCRdb is unverifiable without DNA. The CDR3 extends over 15 amino acids. The CDR3 spells CASSPTGFLSYEQYF.

The chain links TRBV7-9 to TRBJ2-7; TCRdb designates TRBD1, a call that cannot be tested without DNA. CDR1 is SEHNR, CDR2 FQNEAQ, per germline (reference sequence). CDR3 size: 13 residues. The CDR3 region is CASSRTGLNEQYF.

The chain couples TRBV20-1 to TRBJ2-7; lacking DNA, the TRBD1 call made by TCRdb goes unchecked. Germline assignment: CDR1 DFQATT and CDR2 SNEGSKA (reference sequence). The CDR3 loop spans 14 amino acids. The CDR3 spells CSARRDRGIYEQYF.

CDR3 loop: CASSLNTGSNEQFF. The V gene is TRBV7-3, the J gene TRBJ2-1; checking the TCRdb D call of TRBD1 is not possible without DNA. CDR3 length: 14 residues. The germline V gene encodes CDR1 SGHTA and CDR2 FQGTGA.